This entry is about one TCR beta chain. Only in-frame clones appear in the TCRdb table, and some are missing; sequencing was by immunoSEQ multiplex PCR. The data show more than 120,000 clones, less than 90% seen once. Time point denoted: blood 4 weeks post-SBRT, at nephrectomy. The treatment here: 15 Gy SBRT to primary tumor, nephrectomy 4 weeks later. Clear cell pathology was present in this patient's renal cell carcinoma. The CDR3 sequence is 17 residues long. This sample is part of a study of radiation and T cells in renal cell carcinoma. V usage is TRBV21-1 and J usage is TRBJ1-6. TRBV21-1 constitutes a pseudogene. Here the sequenced sample was blood, taken from a patient whose treatment included radiotherapy and nephrectomy. The source of this sequence is a woman between 45 and 65 years old with renal cell carcinoma. The CDR3 DNA follows: TGTGCCAGCAGCTTCCTCTCATCTGGGAAAATTAATTCACCCCTCCACTTT. Protein product: CASSFLSSGKINSPLHF.